Below, 30 T cell receptor beta chains from the same sample are listed, as sequenced in a study of T cell repertoires in cytomegalovirus infection. TCRdb re-analysed the reads in MiXCR, keeping a single row per CDR3 protein. The table records some 450,000 distinct CDR3 sequences, about a third of them present only once. Sequenced material: PBMCs. The receptors come from a human donor in good health (CMV status not recorded). Some clones in this sample may be carry-over from other donors' samples.

The genes are TRBV20-1 and TRBJ2-5; TRBD1 matches 12 bases. The trim removed 6 bases at V and 5 bases at J, leaving 4 bases unmatched. This CDR3 has 13 amino acids. The germline V gene encodes CDR1 DFQATT and CDR2 SNEGSKA (reference sequence). The CDR3 spells CSAPGQGAETQYF. In nucleotides, the CDR3 is TGCAGTGCCCCGGGACAGGGGGCTGAGACCCAGTACTTC.

The chain links TRBV7-8 to TRBJ1-4; no reliable D call. In germline, CDR1 is SGHVS, CDR2 FQNEAQ. This CDR3 is built from 15 residues. V was pared by 3 bases and J by 3 bases, with 11 bases between. CDR3 sequence: CASSLEGRANEKLFF. CDR3 DNA sequence: TGTGCCAGCAGCTTGGAAGGACGGGCTAATGAAAAACTGTTTTTT.

This clonotype was seen more than once but under ten times. The chain has TRBV4-1 and TRBJ2-1, with 11 nucleotides matching TRBD2. Germline CDR1 reads MGHRA; CDR2 reads YSYEKL. CDR3 length: 16 residues. V trimming: 4 bases; J trimming: 6 bases; junction bases outside the gene matches: 8. The CDR3 protein is CASSRPLAGASNEQFF. CDR3 in DNA: TGCGCCAGCAGCCGCCCACTAGCGGGGGCCTCCAATGAGCAGTTCTTC.

This clonotype has a count of ten or more. The chain joins TRBV27 to TRBJ1-1; D is possibly TRBD1 (5 bases). The CDR3 consists of 15 residues. V lost 8 bases and J lost 0, with 16 bases in between. The V gene's germline CDR1 is MNHEY and CDR2 SMNVEV (reference sequence). CDR3 DNA sequence: TGTGCCAGCGTGGGACGGCCACCCATGAACACTGAAGCTTTCTTT. This translates into CASVGRPPMNTEAFF.

The rearrangement uses TRBV10-1 and TRBJ2-3; D may be TRBD2 (6 bases). The CDR3 runs to 15 residues. The germline V gene encodes CDR1 WNHNN and CDR2 SYGVQD (reference sequence). The ends were cut back, 5 bases at V and 2 bases at J, with 14 bases in the middle. CDR3 sequence: CASSRDSRNTDTQYF. The CDR3 DNA is TGCGCCAGCAGTAGGGACTCAAGGAACACAGATACGCAGTATTTT.

The table lists this clonotype with many counts. V and J are TRBV7-2 and TRBJ2-1; D call uncertain. The CDR3 is 15 residues long. Trimming left V 0 bases short and J 4 bases short, with 10 bases between. Germline V CDR1 and CDR2: SGHTA, FQGNSA. CDR3 nucleotides: TGTGCCAGCAGCTTAGCGTTGACGGAATACAATGAGCAGTTCTTC. Protein sequence: CASSLALTEYNEQFF.

This rearrangement joins TRBV7-2 to TRBJ2-5; possibly TRBD1 or TRBD2 for D (5 bases each). The CDR3 is made up of 15 amino acids. The V gene's germline CDR1 is SGHTA and CDR2 FQGNSA. Trimming stripped 4 bases from V and 4 bases from J, with 16 bases between. DNA for the CDR3: TGTGCCAGCAGCTCCGGGGTTGGGGCCGGAGAGACCCAGTACTTC. As protein: CASSSGVGAGETQYF.

This clonotype was counted a few times. V gene TRBV25-1 combines with J gene TRBJ2-2, with TRBD1 as a possible D gene (5 bases). V was clipped by 6 bases and J by 2 bases, with 19 bases between them. CDR1 MGHDK and CDR2 SYGVNS come from the germline V gene. The CDR3 sequence is 17 residues long. CDR3 in amino acids: CASRTEKPSPNTGELFF. The DNA of the CDR3 is TGTGCCAGCAGGACAGAAAAACCCTCCCCCAACACCGGGGAGCTGTTTTTT.

The V call is TRBV7-3, the J call TRBJ2-3; 13 positions match TRBD2. This CDR3 region has 17 residues. The germline V gene has CDR1 SGHTA and CDR2 FQGTGA. V shed 2 bases, J shed 1 base, and the junction held 3 bases outside the gene matches. The CDR3 bases are TGTGCCAGCAGCTTATCGGGGACTAGCGGGGGCACAGATACGCAGTATTTT. Translating gives CASSLSGTSGGTDTQYF.

In the case of this clonotype: This is likely a read error, given that the CDR3 carries no conserved phenylalanine or tryptophan at its end. This chain links TRBV11-2 with TRBJ2-7; tentative D call: TRBD2 (5 bases). The germline gives CDR1 SGHAT, CDR2 FQNNGV. The V end was cut by 3 bases, the J end by 3 bases, with 12 bases between. This CDR3 region has 14 residues. The CDR3 sequence is CASSLAPEGYEQYL. As DNA, the CDR3 is TGTGCCAGCAGCTTGGCTCCCGAGGGCTACGAGCAGTACTTA.

CDR3 nucleotides: TGTGCCAGCAGGCCCGACAGGGGACGGTCACCCCTCCACTTT. Residues: CASRPDRGRSPLHF. This sequence joins TRBV6-5 and TRBJ1-6; 8 bases match TRBD1. V shed 6 bases and J 10 bases; nucleotides not matched to a gene: 8. Germline assignment: CDR1 MNHEY and CDR2 SVGAGI. The CDR3 has 14 residues.

This clonotype has at least ten counts. The V and J genes are TRBV7-2 and TRBJ1-1, with D perhaps matching TRBD1 (6 bases). Germline V lookup: CDR1 SGHTA, CDR2 FQGNSA. This CDR3 has 13 residues. Trimming cost V 5 bases and J 1 base, with 8 bases left between them. The CDR3 protein is CASSTQGNTEAFF. The CDR3 bases are TGTGCCAGCAGCACACAGGGGAACACTGAAGCTTTCTTT.

The V call is TRBV7-2, the J call TRBJ2-2; perhaps TRBD2 as D (5 bases). With 5 bases removed from V and 3 bases from J, the gap between germline ends came to 13 bases. Germline lookup yields CDR1 SGHTA and CDR2 FQGNSA. CDR3 length: 15 amino acids. The CDR3 DNA is TGTGCCAGCAGCCCCGGAGGTGACCACACCGGGGAGCTGTTTTTT. It is translated as CASSPGGDHTGELFF.

Only a few counts were recorded for this clonotype. The rearrangement links TRBV7-6 to TRBJ2-1; 8 nucleotides match TRBD1. The CDR3 is 15 residues long. The germline CDR1 and CDR2 sequences are SGHVS and FNYEAQ. V lost 0 bases to trimming and J lost 10 bases; unmatched junction nucleotides: 8. CDR3 DNA sequence: TGTGCCAGCAGCTTAGCCTCATCGGGACAGGAGGAGCAGTTCTTC. It translates to CASSLASSGQEEQFF.

A few counts support this clonotype. The chain links TRBV6-2 or TRBV6-3 to TRBJ2-7, with D possibly being TRBD1 (6 bases). Looked up from germline, CDR1 is MNHEY and CDR2 is SVGEGT. The CDR3 has 15 amino acids. The V end was cut by 2 bases, the J end by 3 bases, with 14 bases between. CDR3 DNA: TGTGCCAGCAGTTACCCCTCAGGGGAAGTCTACGAGCAGTACTTC. Its protein product is CASSYPSGEVYEQYF.

This chain connects TRBV6-1 to TRBJ2-2; D is tentatively TRBD1 or TRBD2 (5 bases each). Per the germline V gene, CDR1 is MNHNS and CDR2 is SASEGT. V was trimmed by 0 bases and J by 1 base, leaving 15 bases between them. This CDR3 is 18 amino acids long. The CDR3 reads CASSEARGPSRNTGELFF. As DNA, the CDR3 is TGTGCCAGCAGTGAAGCTAGGGGACCTTCCAGGAACACCGGGGAGCTGTTTTTT.

The CDR3 DNA is TGTGCCAGCAGCCCGCCCTCTCGGGTTTCGGGACAGTACTTC. Amino acids: CASSPPSRVSGQYF. The rearrangement uses TRBV6-1 and TRBJ2-4; D is perhaps TRBD2 (5 bases). Germline loops: CDR1 MNHNS, CDR2 SASEGT. This CDR3 has 14 amino acids. The V end was cut by 6 bases, the J end by 13 bases, with 22 bases between.

This clonotype was seen at least ten times. J is TRBJ1-1 and V is TRBV12-3 or TRBV12-4; D possibly corresponds to TRBD1 (6 bases). The CDR3 is 16 residues long. Trimming cost V 7 bases and J 1 base, with 19 bases left between them. CDR3: CASNKAGERGNTEAFF. The DNA for the CDR3 is TGTGCCAGCAATAAAGCAGGGGAGAGGGGGAACACTGAAGCTTTCTTT.

This clonotype was counted a few times. The rearrangement links TRBV20-1 to TRBJ2-3; 9 bases are shared with TRBD2. J lost 14 bases, V lost 0 bases, and 9 bases had no gene match. The CDR3 extends over 13 amino acids. Germline V CDR1 and CDR2: DFQATT, SNEGSKA (reference sequence). DNA of the CDR3: TGCAGTGCTAGAGATCTCCTAACTAGCGGGCGGTATTTT. Translation gives CSARDLLTSGRYF.

This clonotype has a handful of counts. This chain uses TRBV7-6 with TRBJ2-1, with TRBD1 matching 10 bases. From germline, CDR1 is SGHVS and CDR2 FNYEAQ. Trimming cost V 4 bases and J 5 bases; bases outside gene matches: 5. This CDR3 contains 15 residues. The CDR3 here is CASSSRDRGNNEQFF. The CDR3 DNA reads TGTGCCAGCAGCTCGCGGGACAGGGGAAACAATGAGCAGTTCTTC.

This clonotype was detected ten times or more. CDR3 in DNA: TGTGCCAGCTTGGCAGTTGGTAACTATGGCTACACCTTC. It codes for CASLAVGNYGYTF. This chain joins TRBV12-3 or TRBV12-4 and TRBJ1-2; D remains unclear. V dropped 8 bases and J dropped 1 base, with 11 bases sitting between them. CDR3 length: 13 residues.

This clonotype was detected only a few times. The chain recombines TRBV7-8 with TRBJ1-1, with a tentative D call TRBD1 (5 bases). The length of the CDR3 is 17 residues. V lost 1 base to trimming and J lost 0 bases, with 15 bases between them. Germline CDR1 is SGHVS and CDR2 is FQNEAQ. The CDR3 reads CASSLVSGRALNTEAFF. DNA of the CDR3: TGTGCCAGCAGCTTAGTATCGGGCAGGGCCTTGAACACTGAAGCTTTCTTT.

The chain recombines TRBV25-1 with TRBJ1-2, with D possibly matching TRBD1 (5 bases). Between the trimmed V and J ends, which lost 1 base and 4 bases, there was a span of 13 bases. Looked up from germline, CDR1 is MGHDK and CDR2 is SYGVNS. The CDR3 has 15 residues. The CDR3 coding sequence is TGTGCCAGCAGTGAATGGCAGGGCACCCCCTATGGCTACACCTTC. Protein: CASSEWQGTPYGYTF.

The rearrangement links TRBV5-4 to TRBJ2-5; D gene ambiguous. This CDR3 contains 17 residues. Germline CDR1 SGHNT, CDR2 YYREEE (reference sequence). Between the trimmed V and J ends, which lost 0 bases and 3 bases, there was a span of 18 bases. The DNA of the CDR3 is TGTGCCAGCAGCTTGGAACCAGGTTCCTCTATCAAAGAGACCCAGTACTTC. This codes for CASSLEPGSSIKETQYF.

This clonotype was seen at least ten times. The chain uses TRBV7-8 and TRBJ2-5, with 11 positions matching TRBD2. Germline V gives CDR1 SGHVS, CDR2 FQNEAQ. J lost 5 bases, V lost 4 bases, and 9 bases had no gene match. This CDR3 contains 16 residues. The CDR3 coding sequence is TGTGCCAGCAGCTCTCATGCGACTAGCGGGGTGGAGACCCAGTACTTC. Amino acid sequence: CASSSHATSGVETQYF. Filled out from reference TRBV7-8 and TRBJ2-5, the complete variable domain reads GAGVSQSPRYKVAKRGQDVALRCDPISGHVSLFWYQQALGQGPEFLTYFQNEAQLDKSGLPSDRFFAERPEGSVSTLKIQRTQQEDSAVYLCASSSHATSGVETQYFGPGTRLLVL.

This clonotype has a count of ten or more. The chain is built from TRBV7-2 and TRBJ2-1; D not resolved. The V and J ends lost 5 bases and 8 bases respectively, with 10 bases between them. Germline V CDR1 and CDR2: SGHTA, FQGNSA. The CDR3 loop spans 12 amino acids. CDR3 sequence reads: CASSQGIYEQFF. Written as DNA, the CDR3 is TGTGCCAGCAGCCAAGGTATCTATGAGCAGTTCTTC.

The rearrangement links TRBV28 to TRBJ1-1, with no clear D. This CDR3 contains 12 residues. Germline V gene data show CDR1 as MDHEN and CDR2 as SYDVKM. V shed 6 bases and J shed 6 bases, with 11 bases lying between them. CDR3: CASSLVGAEAFF. The CDR3 DNA sequence: TGTGCCAGCAGCCTTGTCGGGGCTGAAGCTTTCTTT.

DNA for the CDR3: TGCGCCAGCAGCTTCCTACCCTCGAACACTGAAGCTTTCTTT. Its translation: CASSFLPSNTEAFF. This chain uses TRBV5-1 with TRBJ1-1; D is unresolved. V lost 2 bases, J lost 1 base, and 9 bases lay in between. The length of the CDR3 is 14 residues. The germline gives CDR1 SGHRS, CDR2 YFSETQ.

V gene TRBV9 combines with J gene TRBJ2-7; 13 bases are shared with TRBD2. J gave up 3 bases and V 3 bases, and 6 bases lay outside the gene matches. From germline, CDR1 is SGDLS and CDR2 YYNGEE. The CDR3 length is 16 residues. The chain's CDR3 is CASSAGLAGAVYEQYF. The CDR3 bases are TGTGCCAGCAGCGCCGGACTAGCGGGGGCCGTCTACGAGCAGTACTTC.

This clonotype has only a few counts. The genes are TRBV6-5 and TRBJ1-5; 9 bases line up with TRBD1. This CDR3 is 15 amino acids long. V lost 6 bases to trimming and J lost 6 bases; unmatched junction nucleotides: 9. Germline CDR1 MNHEY, CDR2 SVGAGI. The CDR3 protein is CASSWETGGGQPQHF. The CDR3 region has the DNA TGTGCCAGCAGCTGGGAGACAGGGGGTGGTCAGCCCCAGCATTTT.